The T cell receptor (beta chain) under discussion was sequenced for a study of T cell changes during pregnancy in multiple sclerosis. Profiled with immunoSEQ multiplex PCR; TCRdb holds only in-frame clones, not every one. The repertoire consists of tens of thousands of clones, with roughly 91% occurring once and the leading ten covering around 0.6%. Germline V lookup: CDR1 SGHRS, CDR2 YFSETQ. Trimming took off 0 bases at V and 4 bases at J, with 7 bases between the two ends. The CDR3 totals 13 residues. Sequences were derived from CD4+ T cells from peripheral blood mononuclear cells, sampled in the first trimester of pregnancy. This TCR came from a female donor with multiple sclerosis, enrolled in a pregnancy study. V gene TRBV5-1 combines with J gene TRBJ2-5; D remains ambiguous. CDR3 sequence (DNA): TGCGCCAGCAGCTTGGGCACCGGAGAGACCCAGTACTTC. This sequence encodes CASSLGTGETQYF.